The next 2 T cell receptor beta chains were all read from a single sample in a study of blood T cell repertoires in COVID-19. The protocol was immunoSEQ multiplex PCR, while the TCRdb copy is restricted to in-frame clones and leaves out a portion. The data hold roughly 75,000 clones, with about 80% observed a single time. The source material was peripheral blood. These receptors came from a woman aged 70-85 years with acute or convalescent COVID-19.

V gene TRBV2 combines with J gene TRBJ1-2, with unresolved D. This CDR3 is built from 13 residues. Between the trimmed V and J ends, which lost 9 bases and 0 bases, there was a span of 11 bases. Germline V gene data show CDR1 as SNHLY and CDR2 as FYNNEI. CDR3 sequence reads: CASSGATNYGYTF. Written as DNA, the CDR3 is TGTGCCAGTTCAGGCGCCACTAACTATGGCTACACCTTC.

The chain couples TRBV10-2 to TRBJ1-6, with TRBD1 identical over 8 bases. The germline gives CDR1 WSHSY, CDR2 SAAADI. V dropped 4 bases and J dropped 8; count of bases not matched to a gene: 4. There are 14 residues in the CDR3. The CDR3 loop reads CASSGGTGYSPLHF. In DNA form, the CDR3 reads TGCGCCAGCAGTGGAGGGACAGGTTATTCACCCCTCCACTTT.